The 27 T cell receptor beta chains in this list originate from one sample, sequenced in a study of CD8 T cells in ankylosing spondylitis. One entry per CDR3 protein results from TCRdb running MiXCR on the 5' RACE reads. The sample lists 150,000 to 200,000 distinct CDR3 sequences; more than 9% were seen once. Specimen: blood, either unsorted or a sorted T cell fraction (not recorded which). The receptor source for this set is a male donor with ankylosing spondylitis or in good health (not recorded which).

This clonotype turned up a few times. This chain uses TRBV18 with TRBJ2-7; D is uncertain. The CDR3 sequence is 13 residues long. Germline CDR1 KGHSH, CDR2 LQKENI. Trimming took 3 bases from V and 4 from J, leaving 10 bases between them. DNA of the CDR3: TGTGCCAGCTCACCCCCGAGCAAATACGAGCAGTACTTC. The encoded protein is CASSPPSKYEQYF.

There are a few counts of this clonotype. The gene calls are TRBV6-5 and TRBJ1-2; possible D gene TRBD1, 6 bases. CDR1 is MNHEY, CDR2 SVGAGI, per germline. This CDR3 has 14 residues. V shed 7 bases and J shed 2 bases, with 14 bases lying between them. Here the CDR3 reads CASNSRGQNYGYTF. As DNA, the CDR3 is TGTGCCAGCAATTCCCGAGGACAGAACTATGGCTACACCTTC.

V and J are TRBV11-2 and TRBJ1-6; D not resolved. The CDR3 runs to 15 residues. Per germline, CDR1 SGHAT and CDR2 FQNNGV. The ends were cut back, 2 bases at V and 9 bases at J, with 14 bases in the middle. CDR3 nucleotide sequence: TGTGCCAGCAGCTTATTACCGGTCGAGGGTTCACCCCTCCACTTT. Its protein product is CASSLLPVEGSPLHF.

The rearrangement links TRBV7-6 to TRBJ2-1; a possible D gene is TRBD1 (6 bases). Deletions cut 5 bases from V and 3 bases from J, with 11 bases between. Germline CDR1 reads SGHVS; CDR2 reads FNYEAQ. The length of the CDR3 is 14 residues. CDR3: CASSRTVNYNEQFF. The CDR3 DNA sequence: TGTGCCAGCAGCCGGACAGTTAACTACAATGAGCAGTTCTTC.

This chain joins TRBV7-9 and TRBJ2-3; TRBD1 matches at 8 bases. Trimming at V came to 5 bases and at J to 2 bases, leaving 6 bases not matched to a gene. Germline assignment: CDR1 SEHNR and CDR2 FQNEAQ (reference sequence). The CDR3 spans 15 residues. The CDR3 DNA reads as TGTGCCAGCAGCGATCCGGGACAGGCCACAGATACGCAGTATTTT. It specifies CASSDPGQATDTQYF.

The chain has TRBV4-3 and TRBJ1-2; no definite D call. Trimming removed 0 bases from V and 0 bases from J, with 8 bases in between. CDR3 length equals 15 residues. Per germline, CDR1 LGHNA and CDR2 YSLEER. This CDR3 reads CASSQDGAANYGYTF. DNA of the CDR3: TGCGCCAGCAGCCAAGATGGCGCAGCTAACTATGGCTACACCTTC.

The CDR3 is CSADRRQGSNQPQHF. CDR3 sequence (DNA): TGCAGTGCTGACCGAAGACAGGGATCCAATCAGCCCCAGCATTTT. This chain connects TRBV20-1 to TRBJ1-5, with 7 positions matching TRBD1. V lost 5 bases and J lost 3; bases outside the gene matches: 10. The CDR3 length is 15 residues. The V gene's germline CDR1 is DFQATT and CDR2 SNEGSKA (reference sequence).

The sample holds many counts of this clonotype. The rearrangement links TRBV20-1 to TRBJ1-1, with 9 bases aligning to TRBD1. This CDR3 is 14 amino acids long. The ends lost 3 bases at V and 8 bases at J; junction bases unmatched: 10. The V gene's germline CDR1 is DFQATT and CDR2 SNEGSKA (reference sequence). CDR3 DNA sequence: TGCAGTGCTAGGGGACAGGGCCAAATACCAGAAGCTTTCTTT. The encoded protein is CSARGQGQIPEAFF.

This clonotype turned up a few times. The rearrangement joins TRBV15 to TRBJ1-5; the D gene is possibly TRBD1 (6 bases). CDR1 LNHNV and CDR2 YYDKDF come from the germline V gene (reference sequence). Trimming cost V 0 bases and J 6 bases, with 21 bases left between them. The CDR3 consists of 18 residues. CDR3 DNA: TGTGCCACCAGCAGAGATCTTGGGGGGCGCGAAACGACTCAGCCCCAGCATTTT. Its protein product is CATSRDLGGRETTQPQHF.

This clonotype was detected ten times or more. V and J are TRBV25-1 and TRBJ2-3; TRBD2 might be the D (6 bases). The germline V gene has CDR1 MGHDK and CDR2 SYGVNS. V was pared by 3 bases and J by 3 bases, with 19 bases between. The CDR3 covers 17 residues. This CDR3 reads CASSERSGKRGTDTQYF. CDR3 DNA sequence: TGTGCCAGCAGTGAGAGGTCAGGGAAACGGGGGACAGATACGCAGTATTTT.

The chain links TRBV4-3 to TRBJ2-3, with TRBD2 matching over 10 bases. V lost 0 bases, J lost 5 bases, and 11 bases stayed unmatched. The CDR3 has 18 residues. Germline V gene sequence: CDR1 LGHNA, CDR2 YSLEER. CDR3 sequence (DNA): TGCGCCAGCAGCCAAGAACCCCCCAGCGGGGGGGCAAGAGATACGCAGTATTTT. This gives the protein CASSQEPPSGGARDTQYF.

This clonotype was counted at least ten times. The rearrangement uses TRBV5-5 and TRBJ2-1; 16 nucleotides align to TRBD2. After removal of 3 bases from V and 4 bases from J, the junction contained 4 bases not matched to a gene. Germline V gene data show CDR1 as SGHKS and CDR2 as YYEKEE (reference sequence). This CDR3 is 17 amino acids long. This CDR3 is CASSSGLAGGDYNEQFF. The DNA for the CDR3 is TGTGCCAGCAGCTCGGGACTAGCGGGAGGGGATTACAATGAGCAGTTCTTC. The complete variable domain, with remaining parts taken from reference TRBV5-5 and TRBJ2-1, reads DAGVTQSPTHLIKTRGQQVTLRCSPISGHKSVSWYQQVLGQGPQFIFQYYEKEERGRGNFPDRFSARQFPNYSSELNVNALLLGDSALYLCASSSGLAGGDYNEQFFGPGTRLTVL.

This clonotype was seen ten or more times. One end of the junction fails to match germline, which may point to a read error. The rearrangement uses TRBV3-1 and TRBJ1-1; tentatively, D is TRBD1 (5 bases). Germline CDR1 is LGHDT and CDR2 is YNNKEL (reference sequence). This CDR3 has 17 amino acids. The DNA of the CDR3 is TGTGCCAGCAGCCAAGTGGGGGGGAGAGGGCTGAACAATGAAGCTTTCTTT. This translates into CASSQVGGRGLNNEAFF.

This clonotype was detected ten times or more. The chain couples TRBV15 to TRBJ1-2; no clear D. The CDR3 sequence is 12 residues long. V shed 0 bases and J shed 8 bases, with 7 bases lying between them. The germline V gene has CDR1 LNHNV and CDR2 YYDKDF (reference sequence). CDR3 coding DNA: TGTGCCACCAGCAGAGACGGGGAAGGCTACACCTTC. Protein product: CATSRDGEGYTF.

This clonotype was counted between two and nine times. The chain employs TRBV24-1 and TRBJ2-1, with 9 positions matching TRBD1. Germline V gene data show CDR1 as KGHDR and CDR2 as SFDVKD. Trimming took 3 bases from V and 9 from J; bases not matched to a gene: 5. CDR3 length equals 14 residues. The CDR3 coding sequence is TGTGCCACCAGTGATCCGGGACAGGGAAGTGAGCAGTTCTTC. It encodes CATSDPGQGSEQFF.

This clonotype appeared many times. CDR3 nucleotide sequence: TGTGCCATACTCTCTACAGATACGCAGTATTTT. Translated, it gives CAILSTDTQYF. The rearrangement links TRBV28 to TRBJ2-3; D is unclear. Trimming shortened V by 10 bases and J by 3 bases, and 8 bases separated the two germline ends. Germline V gene lookup returns CDR1 MDHEN and CDR2 SYDVKM. CDR3 length: 11 residues. The full variable domain, with the rest looked up from reference TRBV28 and TRBJ2-3, is DVKVTQSSRYLVKRTGEKVFLECVQDMDHENMFWYRQDPGLGLRLIYFSYDVKMKEKGDIPEGYSVSREKKERFSLILESASTNQTSMYLCAILSTDTQYFGPGTRLTVL.

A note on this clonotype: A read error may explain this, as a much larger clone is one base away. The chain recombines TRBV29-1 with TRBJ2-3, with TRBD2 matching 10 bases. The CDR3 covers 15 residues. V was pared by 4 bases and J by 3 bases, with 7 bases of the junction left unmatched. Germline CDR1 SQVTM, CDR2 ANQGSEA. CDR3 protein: CSVGGLAEVTDTQYF. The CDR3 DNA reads TGCAGCGTTGGAGGACTAGCGGAAGTAACAGATACGCAGTATTTT.

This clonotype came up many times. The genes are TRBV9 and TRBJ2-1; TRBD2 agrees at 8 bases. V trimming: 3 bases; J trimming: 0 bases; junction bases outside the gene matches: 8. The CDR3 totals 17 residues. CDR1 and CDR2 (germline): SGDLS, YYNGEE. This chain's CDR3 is CASSDGPAGVSYNEQFF. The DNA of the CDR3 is TGTGCCAGCAGCGATGGGCCAGCGGGAGTCTCCTACAATGAGCAGTTCTTC.

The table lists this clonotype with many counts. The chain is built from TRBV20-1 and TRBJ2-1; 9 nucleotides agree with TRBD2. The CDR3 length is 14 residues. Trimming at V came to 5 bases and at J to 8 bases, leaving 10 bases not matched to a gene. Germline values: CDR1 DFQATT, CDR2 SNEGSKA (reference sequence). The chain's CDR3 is CSARVSGGSDEQFF. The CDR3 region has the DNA TGCAGTGCTCGGGTTAGCGGGGGTAGCGATGAGCAGTTCTTC.

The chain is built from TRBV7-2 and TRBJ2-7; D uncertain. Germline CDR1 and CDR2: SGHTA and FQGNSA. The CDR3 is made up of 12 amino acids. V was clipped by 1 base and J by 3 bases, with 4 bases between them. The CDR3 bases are TGTGCCAGCAGCTTAGAGATCTACGAGCAGTACTTC. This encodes CASSLEIYEQYF. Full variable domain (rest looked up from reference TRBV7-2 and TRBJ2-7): GAGVSQSPSNKVTEKGKDVELRCDPISGHTALYWYRQSLGQGLEFLIYFQGNSAPDKSGLPSDRFSAERTGGSVSTLTIQRTQQEDSAVYLCASSLEIYEQYFGPGTRLTVT.

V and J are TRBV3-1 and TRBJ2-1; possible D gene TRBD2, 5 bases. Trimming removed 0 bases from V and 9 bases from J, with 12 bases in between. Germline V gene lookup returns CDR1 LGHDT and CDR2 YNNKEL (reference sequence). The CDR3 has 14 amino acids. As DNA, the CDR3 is TGTGCCAGCAGCCAAGACCCACTAGGCGGTGAGCAGTTCTTC. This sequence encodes CASSQDPLGGEQFF.

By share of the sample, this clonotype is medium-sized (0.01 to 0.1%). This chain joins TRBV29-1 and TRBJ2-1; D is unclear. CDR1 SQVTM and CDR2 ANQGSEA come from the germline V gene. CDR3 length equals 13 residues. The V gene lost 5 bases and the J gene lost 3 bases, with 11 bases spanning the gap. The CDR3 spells CSVCENDYNEQFF. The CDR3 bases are TGCAGCGTTTGCGAGAATGACTACAATGAGCAGTTCTTC.

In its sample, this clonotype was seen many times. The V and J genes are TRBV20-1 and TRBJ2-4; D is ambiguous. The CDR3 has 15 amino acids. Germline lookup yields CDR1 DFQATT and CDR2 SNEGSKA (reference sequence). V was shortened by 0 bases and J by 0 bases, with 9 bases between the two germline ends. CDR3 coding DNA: TGCAGTGCTAGAGAGAAGGTACTAGCCAAAAACATTCAGTACTTC. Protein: CSAREKVLAKNIQYF.

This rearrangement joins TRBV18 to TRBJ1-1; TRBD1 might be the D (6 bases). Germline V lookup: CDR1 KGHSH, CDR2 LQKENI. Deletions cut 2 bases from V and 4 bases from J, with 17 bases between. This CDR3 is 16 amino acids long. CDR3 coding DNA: TGTGCCAGCTCACCAATGCAGGGGATTGTTAGCACTGAAGCTTTCTTT. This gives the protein CASSPMQGIVSTEAFF.

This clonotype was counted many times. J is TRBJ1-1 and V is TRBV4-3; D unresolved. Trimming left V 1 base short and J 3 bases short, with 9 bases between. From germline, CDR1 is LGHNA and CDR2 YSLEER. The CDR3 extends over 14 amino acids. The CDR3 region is CASSQGEEYTEAFF. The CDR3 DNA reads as TGCGCCAGCAGCCAAGGTGAGGAGTACACTGAAGCTTTCTTT.

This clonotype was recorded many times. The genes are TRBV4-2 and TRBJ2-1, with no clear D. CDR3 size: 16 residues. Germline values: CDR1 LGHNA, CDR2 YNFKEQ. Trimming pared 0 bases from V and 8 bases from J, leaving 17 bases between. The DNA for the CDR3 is TGTGCCAGCAGCCAAGATAGGAGCGCCAATGGGGATGAGCAGTTCTTC. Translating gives CASSQDRSANGDEQFF.

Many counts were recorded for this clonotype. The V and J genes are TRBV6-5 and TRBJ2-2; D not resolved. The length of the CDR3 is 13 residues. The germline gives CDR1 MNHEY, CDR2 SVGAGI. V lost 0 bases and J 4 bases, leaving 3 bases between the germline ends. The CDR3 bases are TGTGCCAGCAGTTACTCGGCCACCGGGGAGCTGTTTTTT. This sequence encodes CASSYSATGELFF.